The following is a T cell receptor beta chain sequence with its context. This record belongs to a study of blood T cell repertoires in COVID-19. For the study at large: Spain, Italy and the United States supplied samples that represented acute and convalescent COVID-19.

Those enrolled, adults aged roughly 18 to 89 years, came from about two dozen US areas. Each participant's cohort was designated according to participant-reported clinical history. The CDR3 runs to 11 residues. Germline assignment: CDR1 SQVTM and CDR2 ANQGSEA. With 3 bases removed from V and 7 bases from J, the gap between germline ends came to 10 bases. As handled by the study authors: Amplifying reference gene primers gave estimates of nucleated cell counts. Data came from immunoSEQ multiplex PCR; TCRdb stores just in-frame clones and leaves some out. V and J calls and clone size come straight from that table; D and trimming were deduced from the DNA. Seen here are about 220,000 clones, roughly four fifths observed once, and the top ten hold about 1.3%.

The clonotype was recovered from a woman between 40 and 55 years old with acute COVID-19. Sequenced input: PBMCs or T cells enriched from blood (not recorded which). The chain joins TRBV29-1 to TRBJ2-7, with D possibly TRBD1 on 6 matching bases. The CDR3 DNA sequence: TGCAGCGTTGATGGGGGCTCGGAGCAGTACTTC. Translating gives CSVDGGSEQYF.